This T cell receptor beta chain is from a study of blood T cell repertoires in COVID-19 (dated by TCRdb to about 2020). Context from the whole study: Samples from collaborators originated in the United States, Italy and Spain and spanned both the acute and convalescent phases of COVID-19. The material from the prospective study consisted of cDNA or gDNA derived from T cells, B-cell-depleted T cells, or PBMCs. Deeply sampled blood TCRbeta repertoires from subjects exposed to, actively infected with, or recovered from COVID-19 were included in the dataset. A freely available public database, intended as a resource for researchers studying the immune response to SARS-CoV-2, is where the repertoires were released. The samples were drawn from two sources: the first 160 participants of the ongoing ImmuneRACE study, and 1,254 subjects contributed by 6 global collaborators. A de-identified subject ID, COVID-19 status, age in years and sex were almost always included in the sample metadata. Where HLA class I and class II types were available, the types were taken from metadata supplied by the sample provider, not from assay-based typing. General findings and caveats noted by the study authors: The quantity of clinical and demographic metadata differed by source and by participant and was supplied without curation.

TCRbeta CDR3 regions were amplified from genomic DNA using the immunoSEQ Assay, a bias-controlled multiplex PCR. The authors processed their data as follows. Within the assay, amplification of reference gene primers was used to estimate how many nucleated cells each sample contained. To quantify the absolute abundance of each unique TCRbeta CDR3 rearrangement, sequence reads were collapsed and filtered. For each sample, productive Simpson clonality was calculated by taking the square root of Simpson's diversity index across productive rearrangements. TCRdb's version of the immuneACCESS table is confined to in-frame rearrangements and falls short of the full clone set. An unresolved V gene accounts for under half of the shortfall where checked; the remainder is of unknown origin. The V and J calls and clone size are taken from that table; D and trimming were inferred from the DNA. The sample table contains around 200,000 clones; only one count was recorded for approximately 84% of them. The ten largest clonotypes hold under 3% of the sample.

Each collaborating institution followed its own protocols to collect whole blood in K2EDTA tubes. For TCRbeta analysis, collaborators shipped samples in one of three forms: frozen whole blood, isolated PBMCs, or DNA extracted from either of those sample types. Comments on this clone: No cognate antigen has been identified for it. No much larger clone is present one base from it, and per-base qualities are unavailable.

Trimming removed 3 bases from V and 7 bases from J, leaving 14 bases between the germline ends. The CDR3 has 15 amino acids, counting the end cysteine and phenylalanine. CDR3 DNA only is kept here, 45 bases in frame from base 1. The germline V gene supplies CDR1 SGHRS and CDR2 YFSETQ. Material: peripheral blood. This TCR derives from a human donor with acute or convalescent COVID-19. The donor label of this sample is uncertain. The rearrangement joined TRBV5-1 to TRBJ1-6; the best D guess is TRBD1, with 5 bases matching. CDR3 loop: CASSSLTDKNSPLHF. The DNA reads as follows: TGCGCCAGCAGCTCCCTGACGGACAAGAATTCACCCCTCCACTTT. With the rest looked up from the reference TRBV5-1 and TRBJ1-6 genes rather than sequenced, the full variable domain is KAGVTQTPRYLIKTRGQQVTLSCSPISGHRSVSWYQQTPGQGLQFLFEYFSETQRNKGNFPGRFSGRQFSNSRSEMNVSTLELGDSALYLCASSSLTDKNSPLHFGNGTRLTVT.